This T cell receptor beta chain was observed in a study of patients and donors after allogeneic stem cell transplantation (dated by TCRdb to 2019 to 2021). This clonotype is categorized as medium-sized (0.01 to 0.1%). The antigen it binds to is not known. Qualities for individual bases were not recorded, and no much larger clone is one base off. The CDR3 goes from the cysteine to the phenylalanine over 13 residues. Only CDR3 DNA remains: 39 bases, in frame from the first base. CDR1 and CDR2 are read off the germline V gene as SGHTA and FQGNSA. Relative to germline, V is 4 bases shorter and J is 15 bases shorter, with 18 bases between their ends. Receptor libraries were prepared by RT-PCR. Sequencing used a NextSeq 550. TCRdb reworked the public reads: Q25 trimming with fastp, MiXCR clone assembly, productive beta chains retained. Every CDR3 protein is listed once, alongside the most common genes and DNA of its rows. For this sample there are about 1,900 distinct CDR3 sequences; around 5% appear just once. The ten top clones hold around 30% of the sample.

Rearrangement joined TRBV7-2 to TRBJ1-4, with the D gene uncertain. The sample was blood, either unsorted or a sorted T cell fraction (not recorded which). The clonotype originates from a human donor who was either an allogeneic HSCT recipient or a stem cell or donor lymphocyte infusion donor (not recorded which). It is not recorded whose cells these are; they may come from a transplant donor. The nucleotides are TGTGCCAGCAGCTCGACGCGACAAGCAGACGTGTTTTTT. Protein translation: CASSSTRQADVFF.